The next 15 T cell receptor beta chains were all read from a single sample in a study of blood T cell repertoires in COVID-19. The method was immunoSEQ multiplex PCR; TCRdb's version includes in-frame clones alone and lacks a portion of them. Among 150,000 to 200,000 clones listed, about 80% were seen once. Sequencing was performed on peripheral blood. The receptors shown here come from a man aged 70-80 years with active or convalescent COVID-19.

The chain links TRBV11-2 to TRBJ1-1; D gene ambiguous. V was cut by 4 bases and J by 7 bases, with 10 bases left in between. The CDR3 runs 12 residues. Germline CDR1 SGHAT, CDR2 FQNNGV. The CDR3 DNA reads TGTGCCAGCAGCTCGGGCGGGGATGAAGCTTTCTTT. Protein: CASSSGGDEAFF.

The rearrangement joins TRBV2 to TRBJ2-1; unclear D gene. Per germline, CDR1 SNHLY and CDR2 FYNNEI. The CDR3 loop spans 14 amino acids. V shed 8 bases and J shed 4 bases, with 15 bases lying between them. The CDR3 loop is CASRPTSAYNEQFF. As DNA, the CDR3 is TGTGCCAGCCGACCGACCAGCGCTTACAATGAGCAGTTCTTC.

The CDR3 loop is CASSPTGGRSTHEQYF. The CDR3 DNA reads as TGTGCCAGCAGTCCCACGGGGGGGAGAAGTACCCACGAGCAGTACTTC. V usage is TRBV27 and J usage is TRBJ2-7; TRBD2 matches at 8 bases. The germline V gene has CDR1 MNHEY and CDR2 SMNVEV (reference sequence). Trimming cost V 5 bases and J 5 bases; bases outside gene matches: 14. This CDR3 is built from 16 residues.

The chain joins TRBV27 to TRBJ2-7; a possible D gene is TRBD1 (6 bases). This CDR3 comprises 13 residues. The germline V and J ends were trimmed by 7 bases and 6 bases, with 16 bases remaining between them. Germline V gene sequence: CDR1 MNHEY, CDR2 SMNVEV (reference sequence). The CDR3, as DNA: TGTGCCAGCAACCAGGTACAGGGCTCCGAGCAGTACTTC. This gives the protein CASNQVQGSEQYF.

The J gene is TRBJ2-1, the V gene TRBV3-1 (or the pseudogene TRBV3-2); no clear D gene. From germline, CDR1 is LGHDT and CDR2 YNNKEL (reference sequence). V was pared by 3 bases and J by 4 bases, with 4 bases between. This CDR3 comprises 12 residues. CDR3 coding DNA: TGTGCCAGCAGCCATAAATACAATGAGCAGTTCTTC. Residues: CASSHKYNEQFF.

This chain uses TRBV7-2 with TRBJ1-1; 8 bases agree with TRBD1. The CDR3 runs to 13 residues. After removal of 4 bases from V and 11 bases from J, the junction contained 9 bases not matched to a gene. Germline CDR1 SGHTA, CDR2 FQGNSA. CDR3 region: CASSSRTGYQAFF. The CDR3 nucleotides read TGTGCCAGCAGCTCACGGACAGGGTATCAGGCTTTCTTT.

This sequence joins TRBV3-1 (or the pseudogene TRBV3-2) and TRBJ2-1; no definite D call. The CDR3 is made up of 17 amino acids. Germline assignment: CDR1 LGHDT and CDR2 YNNKEL (reference sequence). V lost 5 bases to trimming and J lost 0 bases, with 17 bases between them. DNA of the CDR3: TGTGCCAGCAGCGCCTTCCTAGAGGTTAGCTCCTACAATGAGCAGTTCTTC. This gives the protein CASSAFLEVSSYNEQFF.

This chain joins TRBV5-1 and TRBJ2-3; D perhaps matches TRBD2 (6 bases). The CDR3 runs to 15 residues. V was clipped by 3 bases and J by 2 bases, with 13 bases between them. Germline loops: CDR1 SGHRS, CDR2 YFSETQ. The DNA for the CDR3 is TGCGCCAGCAGCTCGGGACTCGATTTCACAGATACGCAGTATTTT. As protein: CASSSGLDFTDTQYF. Combining the CDR3 with reference TRBV5-1 and TRBJ2-3 gives the whole variable domain KAGVTQTPRYLIKTRGQQVTLSCSPISGHRSVSWYQQTPGQGLQFLFEYFSETQRNKGNFPGRFSGRQFSNSRSEMNVSTLELGDSALYLCASSSGLDFTDTQYFGPGTRLTVL.

The chain is built from TRBV19 and TRBJ2-6; D gene ambiguous. This CDR3 region has 16 residues. V lost 7 bases and J 2 bases, leaving 15 bases between the germline ends. The germline gives CDR1 LNHDA, CDR2 SQIVND (reference sequence). CDR3 bases: TGTGCCAGTACGTCGTCGAACTCCCCTGGGGCCAACGTCCTGACTTTC. It specifies CASTSSNSPGANVLTF.

V usage is TRBV24-1 and J usage is TRBJ2-3, with TRBD1 matching over 9 bases. CDR1 is KGHDR, CDR2 SFDVKD, per germline. The CDR3 has 17 residues. Trimming took 3 bases from V and 2 from J; bases not matched to a gene: 8. CDR3: CATSDRKTGGDTDTQYF. The CDR3 nucleotides are TGTGCCACCAGTGATCGAAAAACAGGGGGCGACACAGATACGCAGTATTTT.

This clone was recorded a few times. The V call is TRBV18, the J call TRBJ2-7, with 7 bases matching TRBD1. CDR1 is KGHSH, CDR2 LQKENI, per germline. The J segment lost 2 bases and the V segment lost 3 bases, leaving 19 bases of the junction unmatched. The CDR3 length is 19 residues. The CDR3 DNA follows: TGTGCCAGCTCACCTTCCCCATTAGATCCCGACAGGGCAACCTACGAGCAGTACTTC. Amino acids: CASSPSPLDPDRATYEQYF.

V is TRBV5-3 and J is TRBJ1-6; the D is unclear. TRBV5-3 counts as an open reading frame of uncertain function. The CDR3 extends over 16 amino acids. Trimming pared 4 bases from V and 5 bases from J, leaving 16 bases between. In DNA, the CDR3 is TGTGCCAGAAGCGGGGTCCGGTCCGGGGATAATTCACCCCTCCACTTT. As protein: CARSGVRSGDNSPLHF.

The chain has TRBV6-1 and TRBJ1-1, with no clear D. Trimming removed 0 bases from V and 1 base from J, with 3 bases in between. The CDR3 extends over 13 amino acids. Germline V gene data show CDR1 as MNHNS and CDR2 as SASEGT. This CDR3 reads CASSEARNTEAFF. In DNA, the CDR3 is TGTGCCAGCAGTGAAGCTCGGAACACTGAAGCTTTCTTT.

This rearrangement joins TRBV6-1 to TRBJ2-3, with 7 bases identical to TRBD2. Germline V gene lookup returns CDR1 MNHNS and CDR2 SASEGT. This CDR3 comprises 16 residues. With V trimmed by 2 bases and J by 2 bases, 7 bases remained unmatched. DNA of the CDR3: TGTGCCAGCAGTGAACGGGCGGGAGTAATCACAGATACGCAGTATTTT. This codes for CASSERAGVITDTQYF.

The chain combines TRBV3-1 (or the pseudogene TRBV3-2) with TRBJ1-6; D is perhaps TRBD1 (5 bases). The V and J ends lost 4 bases and 6 bases respectively, with 16 bases between them. Germline CDR1 is LGHDT and CDR2 is YNNKEL (reference sequence). The CDR3 consists of 16 residues. The chain's CDR3 is CASSLMWGTTNSPLHF. In DNA form, the CDR3 reads TGTGCCAGCAGCCTTATGTGGGGCACGACTAATTCACCCCTCCACTTT.